Below, 12 T cell receptor beta chains from the same sample are listed, as sequenced in a study of breast tumors, draining lymph nodes, adjacent tissues. The lymph nodes were axillary draining lymph nodes from breast cancer patients. TCRdb passed the multiplex PCR reads through MiXCR, listing each CDR3 protein once. Of around 150,000 distinct CDR3 sequences listed, around 22% are singletons. The specimen sequenced was axillary lymph node tissue. These receptor sequences come from a female donor with breast cancer. Some clones in this sample may be carry-over from other donors' samples.

In regard to this clonotype: An end of the junction does not agree with germline; a read error may underlie this. The gene calls are TRBV9 and TRBJ2-1, with D unresolved. Germline lookup yields CDR1 SGDLS and CDR2 YYNGEE. The CDR3 runs 17 residues. The CDR3 region has the DNA TGCGCCAGCAGCTTGGCCGGGCTGGGCAGGACCTACAATGAGCAGTTCTTC. Protein: CASSLAGLGRTYNEQFF.

This clonotype was picked up a small number of times. Just one base apart from a much larger clone, this may be a read error. J is TRBJ1-3 and V is TRBV20-1; unclear D gene. The CDR3 sequence is 13 residues long. Per germline, CDR1 DFQATT and CDR2 SNEGSKA (reference sequence). In DNA, the CDR3 is TGCAGTGCTGGAGAGCTTCGTGGAAACACCATATATTTT. This gives the protein CSAGELRGNTIYF.

This clonotype has only a few counts. J is TRBJ1-3 and V is TRBV28; perhaps TRBD1 as D (6 bases). The CDR3 has 15 amino acids. The V gene's germline CDR1 is MDHEN and CDR2 SYDVKM. The V end lost 3 bases, the J end lost 2 bases, and 11 bases lay between the germline ends. The CDR3 spells CASSLGGAAGNTIYF. DNA for the CDR3: TGTGCCAGCAGTTTGGGGGGGGCAGCTGGAAACACCATATATTTT.

This clonotype has ten or more counts. This chain links TRBV7-9 with TRBJ2-5; 11 bases map to TRBD1. Per germline, CDR1 SEHNR and CDR2 FQNEAQ (reference sequence). The CDR3 contains 15 residues. V lost 5 bases and J lost 5; bases outside the gene matches: 7. CDR3 coding DNA: TGTGCCAGCAGCATCGGACAGGGGGCGAGGGAGACCCAGTACTTC. This encodes CASSIGQGARETQYF.

This clonotype appeared many times. The rearrangement joins TRBV5-6 to TRBJ1-2, with D possibly TRBD1 on 5 matching bases. V was trimmed by 0 bases and J by 4 bases, leaving 10 bases between them. The V gene's germline CDR1 is SGHDT and CDR2 YYEEEE. This CDR3 contains 14 residues. Here the CDR3 reads CASSLGQGSYGYTF. The CDR3 DNA reads TGTGCCAGCAGCTTGGGTCAGGGCAGCTATGGCTACACCTTC.

Only a few counts were recorded for this clonotype. The J gene is TRBJ2-2, the V gene TRBV18, with TRBD1 identical over 9 bases. The CDR3 is 15 amino acids. V gave up 3 bases and J gave up 7 bases; unmatched junction bases: 6. Germline CDR1 and CDR2: KGHSH and LQKENI. For the CDR3, the DNA is TGTGCCAGCTCACCCCGGACAGGGGTGAACGGGGAGCTGTTTTTT. This gives the protein CASSPRTGVNGELFF.

This clonotype was found once. Possible read error: a much larger clone is one base away. The V gene is TRBV20-1, the J gene TRBJ2-5, with 8 bases aligning to TRBD2. The CDR3 has 19 residues. Germline CDR1 and CDR2: DFQATT and SNEGSKA (reference sequence). The CDR3 DNA follows: TGCAGTGCTAACGTAAACTCCGGGACTAGAGTCCCATCTCAAGAGGCCCAGTACTTC. Residues: CSANVNSGTRVPSQEAQYF.

This clonotype has at least ten counts. The chain couples TRBV18 to TRBJ2-7, with 8 bases identical to TRBD2. Germline assignment: CDR1 KGHSH and CDR2 LQKENI. The CDR3 has 15 amino acids. J was trimmed by 3 bases and V by 1 base; bases with no gene match: 5. The CDR3 spells CASSPQRETGYEQYF. CDR3 nucleotides: TGTGCCAGCTCACCACAGCGGGAGACGGGCTACGAGCAGTACTTC.

This clonotype occurred many times. V and J are TRBV6-2 or TRBV6-3 and TRBJ2-5; 9 bases match TRBD1. From germline, CDR1 is MNHEY and CDR2 SVGEGT. CDR3 length: 14 amino acids. Trimming at V came to 6 bases and at J to 3 bases, leaving 5 bases not matched to a gene. CDR3 nucleotides: TGTGCCAGCAGGCCTCGGGACAGGGAAGAGACCCAGTACTTC. This encodes CASRPRDREETQYF.

Many counts were recorded for this clonotype. V is TRBV9 and J is TRBJ2-3, with TRBD2 matching 12 bases. Looked up from germline, CDR1 is SGDLS and CDR2 is YYNGEE. This CDR3 is 17 amino acids long. Germline trimming cut 4 bases from V and 8 bases from J; bases unmatched to any gene: 14. The CDR3 region is CASSPNSRLAGEGTQYF. CDR3 sequence (DNA): TGTGCCAGCAGCCCCAATTCGAGACTAGCGGGAGAAGGTACGCAGTATTTT.

This clonotype has at least ten counts. The rearrangement joins TRBV12-3 or TRBV12-4 to TRBJ1-6, with TRBD1 as a possible D gene (5 bases). Trimming shortened V by 6 bases and J by 10 bases, and 10 bases separated the two germline ends. CDR3 length: 12 amino acids. This CDR3 reads CASRADSSPLHF. The CDR3 DNA follows: TGTGCCAGCAGAGCAGACAGCTCACCCCTCCACTTT.

In its sample, this clonotype was seen many times. The rearrangement links TRBV19 to TRBJ2-1; the match to TRBD2 covers 10 bases. There are 13 residues in the CDR3. Unmatched junction bases numbered 2, after V lost 5 bases and J lost 7 bases. Germline-derived CDR1 and CDR2 are LNHDA and SQIVND (reference sequence). The CDR3 sequence is CASSPSGRNEQFF. The CDR3 region has the DNA TGTGCCAGTAGTCCTAGCGGGAGAAATGAGCAGTTCTTC.